This entry describes one TCR beta chain. Libraries were prepared by immunoSEQ multiplex PCR; TCRdb keeps only in-frame clonotypes and omits some of them. The data show 60,000 or so clones, with around 90% seen just once and around 0.9% held by the top ten. The data are from a study of T cell changes during pregnancy in multiple sclerosis. J gave up 6 bases and V 7 bases, and 10 bases lay outside the gene matches. Germline CDR1 and CDR2: SNHLY and FYNNEI. This CDR3 region has 16 residues. The sample consisted of peripheral blood, taken before pregnancy. The source is a female donor with multiple sclerosis, enrolled in a pregnancy study. V usage is TRBV2 and J usage is TRBJ1-6, with 9 bases fitting TRBD1. The CDR3 loop is CASILDRGVRNSPLHF. CDR3 bases: TGTGCCAGCATCCTGGACAGGGGAGTACGTAATTCACCCCTCCACTTT.